This note documents a single T cell receptor beta chain sequence. In the study's own analysis: Reference gene primers were amplified, and this amplification served to estimate nucleated cell counts. Some clones are missing from TCRdb's copy, which holds only in-frame ones; the method was immunoSEQ multiplex PCR. The DNA gave D and trimming, while V, J and clone size come from that table. The top ten hold approximately 0.8% of the sample, which has under 200,000 clones, approximately 89% seen once. The germline V gene encodes CDR1 GTSNPN and CDR2 SVGIG (reference sequence). The V end was cut by 7 bases, the J end by 5 bases, with 23 bases between. The CDR3 consists of 15 residues. Before being deemed recovered, Cohort 3 donors had two negative PCRs, clearance, or symptom resolution. The sample comes from a study of blood T cell repertoires in COVID-19. Overall study: Acute and convalescent COVID-19 specimens originated in the United States, Italy and Spain.

V gene TRBV30 combines with J gene TRBJ1-1, with TRBD1 as a possible D gene (5 bases). The origin of this receptor is a woman aged 18-29 years who had recovered from COVID-19. Sequencing was performed on PBMCs or T cells enriched from blood (not recorded which). CDR3: CASRTLRVGGTEAFF. The CDR3 DNA reads as TGTGCCTCCCGGACCCTCAGGGTGGGTGGAACTGAAGCTTTCTTT.